One T cell receptor (beta chain) is described in this entry. These data are taken from a study of control samples from healthy donors and cancer patients. The length of the CDR3 is 17 residues. V was clipped by 5 bases and J by 2 bases, with 19 bases between them. Germline V gene lookup returns CDR1 SGHAT and CDR2 FQNNGV. The repertoire was sequenced with immunoSEQ multiplex PCR; TCRdb's copy has only in-frame clones and lacks some. The sample contains some 120,000 clones, 87% of which appear only once. Sequenced material: blood. The chain links TRBV11-2 to TRBJ2-1; D possibly uses TRBD1 or TRBD2 (5 bases each). This sequence originates from a man aged 40-50 years in good health. CDR3 region: CASSLRGAGLTYNEQFF. As DNA, the CDR3 is TGTGCCAGCAGCCTGCGAGGGGCAGGGCTCACCTACAATGAGCAGTTCTTC.